This T cell receptor beta chain was recorded in a study of T-cell reconstitution after alpha-beta-depleted transplantation in children. Preparation of the TCRbeta library involved a method that used unique molecular identifiers. Using its own MiXCR run on the PCR reads, TCRdb lists one record per CDR3 protein. The table has about 500,000 distinct CDR3 sequences, around a third seen once. Germline trimming cut 0 bases from V and 3 bases from J; bases unmatched to any gene: 1. The CDR3 consists of 14 residues. Germline lookup yields CDR1 SGDLS and CDR2 YYNGEE. The receptor was derived from a human donor who donated a stem cell graft to a child with aplastic anemia. This rearrangement joins TRBV9 to TRBJ2-3, with 7 bases aligning to TRBD2. Sequencing was performed on PBMCs from the stem cell graft donor, taken from the stem cell graft. CDR3 DNA sequence: TGTGCCAGCAGCGTAGGAGCGGGGACAGATACGCAGTATTTT. Translated: CASSVGAGTDTQYF.